The 3 T cell receptor beta chains below were found in one sample sequenced in a study of blood T cells in healthy people across ages. Primed by a sample-barcoded 5' primer and a J-beta primer mix, a second PCR proceeded for roughly 7 to 12 cycles. TCRdb reprocessed the 5' RACE reads with MiXCR, giving one entry per CDR3 protein. The table records more than 800,000 distinct CDR3 sequences, less than 35% of them present only once. The sequenced sample was blood. The receptors were gathered from a woman older than 75 in good health.

This clonotype appeared many times. The chain employs TRBV7-9 and TRBJ2-5, with 7 bases fitting TRBD2. Trimming cost V 5 bases and J 3 bases; bases outside gene matches: 9. CDR1 SEHNR and CDR2 FQNEAQ come from the germline V gene (reference sequence). The CDR3 length is 15 residues. In DNA, the CDR3 is TGTGCCAGCAGCCAAATGAACAGCGGGGAAGAGACCCAGTACTTC. It codes for CASSQMNSGEETQYF.

This clonotype came up many times. The V gene is TRBV5-1, the J gene TRBJ2-5; D possibly corresponds to TRBD1 (6 bases). V was clipped by 4 bases and J by 2 bases, with 12 bases between them. Germline V lookup: CDR1 SGHRS, CDR2 YFSETQ. The CDR3 is 14 amino acids. For the CDR3, the DNA is TGCGCCAGCAGCACACAGGGCCGTCAAGAGACCCAGTACTTC. Protein: CASSTQGRQETQYF.

CDR3 residues: CASSQDLWLAGRNEQFF. CDR3 DNA: TGTGCCAGCAGCCAAGATCTCTGGCTAGCGGGGCGCAATGAGCAGTTCTTC. The chain couples TRBV3-1 to TRBJ2-1, with 9 bases identical to TRBD2. CDR3 size: 17 residues. With 0 bases clipped from V and 6 bases from J, the junction kept 9 bases outside the gene matches. CDR1 and CDR2 from the germline V gene are LGHDT and YNNKEL (reference sequence).